The clone carrying this TCR beta chain was recorded once. The target antigen is unknown. The sample originates from a study of identical twins. Via MiXCR, TCRdb re-called the 5' RACE reads, giving one row per CDR3 protein. The sample yields 460,000 or so distinct CDR3 sequences, approximately 15% seen once. This CDR3 is 17 amino acids long. Trimming stripped 3 bases from V and 0 bases from J, with 20 bases between. Germline CDR1 is SQVTM and CDR2 is ANQGSEA. Study-level results: While abundant cord blood beta clonotypes carried fewer insertions, memory repertoires showed no such pattern. Possibly, invariant MAIT and iNKT cells partly confounded zero-insertion analyses.

These data also featured in a second study, about yellow fever vaccine responses in identical twins. That paper adds: Reportedly, the response of twins' T cells to the vaccine seemed partly convergent, partly personalized.

This chain connects TRBV29-1 to TRBJ1-1, with D unclear. The sequencing input was CD4+ T cells sorted from blood. The receptor was derived from a woman between 18 and 29 years old in good health. The CDR3 DNA reads as TGCAGCGTTGACTCTATCCTGTCGTGGCGGCTGAACACTGAAGCTTTCTTT. Encoded protein: CSVDSILSWRLNTEAFF.